The clone carrying this T cell receptor (beta chain) has a handful of counts. The CDR3 consists of 19 residues. V shed 3 bases and J 5 bases; nucleotides not matched to a gene: 10. Germline assignment: CDR1 LGHNA and CDR2 YNFKEQ. Using its own MiXCR run on the 5' RACE reads, TCRdb lists one record per CDR3 protein. The data contain under 250,000 distinct CDR3 sequences, approximately 24% of them singletons. This sample stems from a study of CD8 T cells in ankylosing spondylitis. The sequencing input was blood, either unsorted or a sorted T cell fraction (not recorded which). J is TRBJ2-1 and V is TRBV4-2; 16 bases are shared with TRBD2. The sequence came from a male donor with ankylosing spondylitis or in good health (not recorded which). CDR3 sequence reads: CASSHLGLAGGRIDNEQFF. DNA for the CDR3: TGTGCCAGCAGCCACTTGGGACTAGCGGGAGGGCGTATCGACAATGAGCAGTTCTTC.